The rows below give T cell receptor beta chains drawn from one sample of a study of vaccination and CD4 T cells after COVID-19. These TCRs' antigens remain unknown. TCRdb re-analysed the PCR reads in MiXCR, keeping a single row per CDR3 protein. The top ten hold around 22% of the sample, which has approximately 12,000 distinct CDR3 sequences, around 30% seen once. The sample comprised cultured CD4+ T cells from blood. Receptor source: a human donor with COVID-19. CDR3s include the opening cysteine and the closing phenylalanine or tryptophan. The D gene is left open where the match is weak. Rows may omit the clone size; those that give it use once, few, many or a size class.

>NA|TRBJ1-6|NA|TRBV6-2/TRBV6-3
TGTGCCAGCAGTCCCCTCGGGGGGGGAAATGGTTCACCCCTCCACTTT
CASSPLGGGNGSPLHF
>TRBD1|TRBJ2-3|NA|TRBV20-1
TGCAGTGCAGGGGGACAGGGGGGGCGAACAGATACGCAGTATTTT
CSAGGQGGRTDTQYF
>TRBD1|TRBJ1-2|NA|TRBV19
TGTGCCAGTAGTATATCCTTTCGGGGGGCCAGGGGGGACGATGGCTACACCTTC
CASSISFRGARGDDGYTF
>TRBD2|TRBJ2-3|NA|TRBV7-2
TGTGCCAGCAGCTCGAACGTCGCGGGGGGAGATACGCAGTATTTT
CASSSNVAGGDTQYF
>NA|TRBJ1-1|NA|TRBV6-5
TGTGCCAGCAGTTCTATGGGGCTGTCTGAAGCTTTCTTT
CASSSMGLSEAFF
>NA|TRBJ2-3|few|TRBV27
TGTGCCAGCGCCCCCCAACTAGCCCCCTTTAGCACAGATACGCAGTATTTT
CASAPQLAPFSTDTQYF
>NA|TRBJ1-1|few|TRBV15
TGTGCCACCAGCAGGGACAAAGCGAACACTGAAGCTTTCTTT
CATSRDKANTEAFF
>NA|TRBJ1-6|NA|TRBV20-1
TGCAGTGCTAATCCCCTCGGGGGGCGGGGGTCACCCCTCCACTTT
CSANPLGGRGSPLHF
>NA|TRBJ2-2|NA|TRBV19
TGTGCCAGTAGTAAGGGAAGGGGCGCCAACACCGGGGAGCTGTTTTTT
CASSKGRGANTGELFF
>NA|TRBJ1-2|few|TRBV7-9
TGTGCCAGCAGCTTCAACAGGGCGACCTACACCTTC
CASSFNRATYTF
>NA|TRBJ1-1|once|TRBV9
TGTGCCAGCAGCGTAGTATCACGGAACACTGAAGCTTTCTTT
CASSVVSRNTEAFF
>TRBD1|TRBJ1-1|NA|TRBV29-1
TGCAGCGTTCAGGGGGGACAGGGGTTACCTGAAGCTTTCTTT
CSVQGGQGLPEAFF
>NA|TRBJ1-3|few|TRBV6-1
TGTGCCAGCAGGGATCGGGTCTCTGGAAACACCATATATTTT
CASRDRVSGNTIYF
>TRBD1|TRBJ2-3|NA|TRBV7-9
TGTGCCAGCAGCTTGGAGGGGGGACAGGTATCCTATACGCAGTATTTT
CASSLEGGQVSYTQYF
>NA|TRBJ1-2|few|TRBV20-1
TGCAGTGCTTCGGACAGATATGGCTACACCTTC
CSASDRYGYTF
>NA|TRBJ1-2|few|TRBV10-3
TGTGCCATCAGTGTGGGGGGCGCCGGGGATGGCTACACCTTC
CAISVGGAGDGYTF
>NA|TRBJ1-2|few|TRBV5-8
TGTGCCAGCAGCCAGACAGGCACCTATGGCTACACCTTC
CASSQTGTYGYTF
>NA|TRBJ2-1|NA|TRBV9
TGTGCCAGCAGCGTAGGGACAAAAACCTACAATGAGCAGTTCTTC
CASSVGTKTYNEQFF
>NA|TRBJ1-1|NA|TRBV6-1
TGTGCCAGCACCCCGCTCGGGACTGAAGCTTTCTTT
CASTPLGTEAFF
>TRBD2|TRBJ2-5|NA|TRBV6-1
TGTGCCAGTCGGGGGGGGGGGGCCCCGGAGACCCAGTACTTC
CASRGGGAPETQYF
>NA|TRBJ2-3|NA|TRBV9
TGTGCCAGCAGCGTAGAGGGCCTCCCCACAGATACGCAGTATTTT
CASSVEGLPTDTQYF
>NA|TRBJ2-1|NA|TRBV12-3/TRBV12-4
TGTGCCAGCAGTGCCGTAGATCGTTCCCGCGATGAGCAGTTCTTC
CASSAVDRSRDEQFF
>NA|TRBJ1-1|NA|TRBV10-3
TGTGCCATCAGTGAGGAGGGCAGAAACACTGAAGCTTTCTTT
CAISEEGRNTEAFF
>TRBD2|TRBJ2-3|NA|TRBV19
TGTGCCAGTAGTTCGCCGCGGGGGGGGATTGTGGATACGCAGTATTTT
CASSSPRGGIVDTQYF
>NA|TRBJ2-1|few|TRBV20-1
TGCAGTGCCCGCCCGGCTAGCGCATATGAGCAGTTCTTC
CSARPASAYEQFF
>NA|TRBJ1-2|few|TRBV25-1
TGTGCCAGCAGTGAACAGGGCTATGGCTACACCTTC
CASSEQGYGYTF
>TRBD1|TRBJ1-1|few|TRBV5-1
TGCGCCAGCAGCTCTACGGGGACAGGAACAACTGAAGCTTTCTTT
CASSSTGTGTTEAFF
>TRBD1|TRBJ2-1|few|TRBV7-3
TGTGCCAGCAGCCCGGGACAGGGGGCTGAGCAGTTCTTC
CASSPGQGAEQFF
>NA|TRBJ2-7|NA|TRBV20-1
TGCAGTGCTAGACCTAGTAGGGCCGAGCAGTACTTC
CSARPSRAEQYF
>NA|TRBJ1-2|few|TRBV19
TGTGCCAGTACCCCGCAGGCAGGGCAAAACTATGGCTACACCTTC
CASTPQAGQNYGYTF
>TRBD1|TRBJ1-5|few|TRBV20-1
TGCAGTGCCGAAGACAGGGTTGGGCAGCCCCAGCATTTT
CSAEDRVGQPQHF
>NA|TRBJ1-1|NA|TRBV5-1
TGCGCCAGCACCCCGACGGGACAAATGAACACTGAAGCTTTCTTT
CASTPTGQMNTEAFF
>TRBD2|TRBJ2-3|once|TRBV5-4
TGTGCCAGCAGCTTGGGTATGAGGACTAGCGTTCAAGATACGCAGTATTTT
CASSLGMRTSVQDTQYF
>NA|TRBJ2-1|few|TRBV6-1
TGTGCCAGCAGTGTCACCCAGGGAGTAGGGGGTGAGCAGTTCTTC
CASSVTQGVGGEQFF
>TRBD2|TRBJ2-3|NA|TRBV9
TGTGCCAGCAGCGTAGGGACTAGCGGGGGCACAGATACGCAGTATTTT
CASSVGTSGGTDTQYF